This passage covers 11 T cell receptor beta chains from one sample sequenced in a study of T cells of healthy individuals (dated by TCRdb to the late 2010s). The protocol used for the library was 5' RACE. The instrument was an Illumina MiSeq. Using fastp trimming at Q25 and MiXCR clonotype assembly, TCRdb reanalyzed the public sequencing data and kept in-frame beta chains. One record per CDR3 amino acid sequence lists the most common genes and DNA. This sample is represented by approximately 58,000 distinct CDR3 sequences; roughly 14% of them were singletons. The biggest ten clones account for roughly 16% of the sample. These TCRs come from a human donor in good health.

This chain uses TRBV7-2 with TRBJ2-7; D tentatively reads TRBD1 or TRBD2 (6 bases each). CDR1 and CDR2 from the germline V gene are SGHTA and FQGNSA. The V gene lost 5 bases and the J gene lost 0 bases, with 14 bases spanning the gap. The CDR3 has 15 amino acids. The CDR3 bases are TGTGCCAGCAGCCTACAGGGACTTGGCTCCTACGAGCAGTACTTC. Its translation is CASSLQGLGSYEQYF.

V is TRBV6-2 or TRBV6-3 and J is TRBJ2-2; 7 bases match TRBD1. The CDR3 is 14 residues long. The J segment lost 7 bases and the V segment lost 2 bases, leaving 4 bases of the junction unmatched. Germline V gene lookup returns CDR1 MNHEY and CDR2 SVGEGT. CDR3 sequence (DNA): TGTGCCAGCAGTTACACAGGGGTAGTCGGGGAGCTGTTTTTT. It yields the protein CASSYTGVVGELFF.

This clonotype occurred many times. The chain carries TRBV28 and TRBJ1-4; perhaps TRBD1 as D (6 bases). The CDR3 is made up of 14 amino acids. Germline V gene data show CDR1 as MDHEN and CDR2 as SYDVKM. Deletions cut 2 bases from V and 8 bases from J, with 12 bases between. The CDR3 here is CASSLNDRREKLFF. CDR3 nucleotide sequence: TGTGCCAGCAGTTTAAACGACAGGCGGGAAAAACTGTTTTTT.

Only a few counts were recorded for this clonotype. V usage is TRBV5-1 and J usage is TRBJ2-2, with a possible D match to TRBD2 (5 bases). Trimming cost V 4 bases and J 0 bases, with 13 bases left between them. This CDR3 is built from 16 residues. The germline V gene has CDR1 SGHRS and CDR2 YFSETQ. The CDR3 protein is CASSPEVLANTGELFF. The CDR3 coding sequence is TGCGCCAGCAGCCCGGAGGTACTAGCGAACACCGGGGAGCTGTTTTTT.

This chain uses TRBV20-1 with TRBJ1-5; D unclear. This CDR3 has 18 residues. Germline V gives CDR1 DFQATT, CDR2 SNEGSKA (reference sequence). Trimming removed 6 bases at V and 0 bases at J, with 24 bases between. The CDR3 region is CSALNNLKGRGSNQPQHF. In DNA, the CDR3 is TGCAGTGCCCTTAACAACCTAAAGGGCCGCGGTAGCAATCAGCCCCAGCATTTT.

This clonotype was found a few times. The V gene is TRBV7-2, the J gene TRBJ2-1; perhaps D is TRBD1 or TRBD2 (5 bases each). Germline V gene lookup returns CDR1 SGHTA and CDR2 FQGNSA. There are 18 residues in the CDR3. Trimming took off 1 base at V and 0 bases at J, with 16 bases between the two ends. The CDR3 region is CASSLVDLGDVSYNEQFF. CDR3 bases: TGTGCCAGCAGCTTAGTGGATCTGGGGGATGTCTCCTACAATGAGCAGTTCTTC.

In this sample, this clonotype turned up many times. The chain has TRBV4-3 and TRBJ2-1, with D maybe TRBD1 (5 bases). The CDR3 loop spans 14 amino acids. In germline, CDR1 is LGHNA, CDR2 YSLEER. The V end was cut by 7 bases, the J end by 0 bases, with 10 bases between. The CDR3 reads CASNQGYSYNEQFF. The CDR3 DNA reads as TGCGCCAGCAACCAGGGTTACTCCTACAATGAGCAGTTCTTC.

The sample holds a few counts of this clonotype. The rearrangement links TRBV7-3 to TRBJ2-2; 13 positions agree with TRBD2. The germline CDR1 and CDR2 sequences are SGHTA and FQGTGA. V lost 5 bases to trimming and J lost 6 bases; unmatched junction nucleotides: 6. The CDR3 runs 16 residues. The CDR3 is CASSTGGLAGAGELFF. DNA for the CDR3: TGTGCCAGCAGCACAGGTGGACTAGCGGGGGCCGGGGAGCTGTTTTTT.

By sample fraction, this clonotype is medium-sized. The chain recombines TRBV7-8 with TRBJ2-4; possibly TRBD2 for D (6 bases). The CDR3 contains 13 residues. V dropped 1 base and J dropped 15 bases, with 16 bases sitting between them. Per the germline V gene, CDR1 is SGHVS and CDR2 is FQNEAQ. The CDR3 DNA reads as TGTGCCAGCAGCTTAGAATTGGAGGGAGCTCGGTACTTC. This codes for CASSLELEGARYF.

This clonotype was observed a few times. CDR3 sequence reads: CAWSVQSVRGYTF. The CDR3 nucleotides are TGTGCCTGGAGTGTACAGTCGGTCCGGGGCTACACCTTC. The chain joins TRBV30 to TRBJ1-2; D is uncertain. CDR1 and CDR2 from the germline V gene are GTSNPN and SVGIG (reference sequence). The ends were cut back, 0 bases at V and 8 bases at J, with 13 bases in the middle. The CDR3 sequence is 13 residues long.

There are many counts of this clonotype. The rearrangement uses TRBV9 and TRBJ1-1; D is undetermined. The CDR3 is made up of 11 amino acids. Germline CDR1 and CDR2: SGDLS and YYNGEE. V was pared by 6 bases and J by 3 bases, with 6 bases between. This CDR3 reads CASTPDTEAFF. DNA of the CDR3: TGTGCCAGCACCCCTGACACTGAAGCTTTCTTT.